A selection of T cell receptor beta chains follows, all from one sample in a study of radiotherapy plus CTLA-4 blockade in lung cancer. Clones were sequenced by immunoSEQ multiplex PCR, and TCRdb holds only the in-frame ones, with some missing. The data hold about 94,000 clones, with approximately 78% observed a single time. The sequences come from peripheral blood, collected from a patient treated with radiotherapy plus ipilimumab. These TCRs come from a human donor with non-small cell lung cancer that progressed on radiotherapy plus ipilimumab. Each CDR3 is given with its conserved first and last residue. The order of the fields is J gene, V gene, D gene, clone size, CDR3 DNA, CDR3 protein. D genes are given only for firm matches. Clone size is not always given. Where it is, it says once, few, many or a class for expanded clones.

J: TRBJ1-2; V: TRBV18; D: NA; size: NA; DNA: TGTGCCAGCTCAACTATCTCCGGCCCTAACTATGGCTACACCTTC; CDR3: CASSTISGPNYGYTF
J: TRBJ1-3; V: TRBV30; D: NA; size: NA; DNA: TGTGCCTGGAGTACGGATTCTGGAAACACCATATATTTT; CDR3: CAWSTDSGNTIYF
J: TRBJ1-2; V: TRBV15; D: NA; size: NA; DNA: TGTGCCACCAGCAGAGAACGGACACTGGATTACACCTTC; CDR3: CATSRERTLDYTF
J: TRBJ1-1; V: TRBV27; D: TRBD1; size: NA; DNA: TGTGCCAGCAGTCCGCAACCAGGGGGCTGGACTGAAGCTTTCTTT; CDR3: CASSPQPGGWTEAFF
J: TRBJ2-3; V: TRBV5-4; D: TRBD2; size: NA; DNA: TGTGCCAGCAGCTTCGGACTAGCGGGGACAGATACGCAGTATTTT; CDR3: CASSFGLAGTDTQYF
J: TRBJ1-1; V: TRBV5-4; D: TRBD1; size: NA; DNA: TGTGCCAGCAGCTTGGAAGGACAGGCGAACACTGAAGCTTTCTTT; CDR3: CASSLEGQANTEAFF
J: TRBJ1-1; V: TRBV18; D: TRBD1; size: NA; DNA: TGTGCCAGCTCTCCACGACAGGGGGCGGAGAACACTGAAGCTTTCTTT; CDR3: CASSPRQGAENTEAFF
J: TRBJ1-5; V: TRBV18; D: NA; size: once; DNA: TGTGCCAGCTCACAGCGTTATAGCAATCAGCCCCAGCATTTT; CDR3: CASSQRYSNQPQHF
J: TRBJ2-3; V: TRBV18; D: NA; size: NA; DNA: TGTGCCAGCTCACACCAGGAGACCACAGATACGCAGTATTTT; CDR3: CASSHQETTDTQYF
J: TRBJ1-1; V: TRBV10-2; D: NA; size: NA; DNA: TGCGCCAGCATGCTAGGGGGAGGGAGTGAGACTGAAGCTTTCTTT; CDR3: CASMLGGGSETEAFF
J: TRBJ1-5; V: TRBV28; D: NA; size: few; DNA: TGTGCCAGCACAGGGTCCAGCAATCAGCCCCAGCATTTT; CDR3: CASTGSSNQPQHF
J: TRBJ2-7; V: TRBV19; D: TRBD1; size: NA; DNA: TGTGCCAGTAGTATCAGACAGGGCTACGAGCAGTACTTC; CDR3: CASSIRQGYEQYF